This T cell receptor (beta chain) was sequenced in a study of CD8+ T cells in alopecia areata. Treatment meaning: oral pan-JAK inhibitor, 5-10 mg twice daily. This clone has only a few counts. Germline V gene data show CDR1 as ENHRY and CDR2 as SYGVKD. Between the trimmed V and J ends, which lost 2 bases and 2 bases, there was a span of 7 bases. The CDR3 contains 13 residues. Extraction and reverse transcription of RNA yielded cDNA as the sequencing template. Libraries were prepared by immunoSEQ multiplex PCR; TCRdb keeps only in-frame clonotypes and omits some of them. The data hold 190,000 or so clones, with around 50% observed a single time.

The sequenced sample was CD8+ T cells sorted from blood, obtained at week 24, from a patient treated with tofacitinib. This chain connects TRBV10-3 to TRBJ2-7; D not resolved. The TCR was taken from a human donor with alopecia areata. The CDR3: CAISEGPAYEQYF. CDR3 DNA: TGTGCCATCAGTGAGGGGCCCGCCTACGAGCAGTACTTC.